The table lists the clone carrying this T cell receptor beta chain with a few counts. Its antigen is unknown. A read error may produce the germline difference seen at one junction end. These data originate in a study of T cells in Graves' hyperthyroidism and ophthalmopathy. Across the whole study: Peripheral blood was secured at the point of initial diagnosis, before any treatment. Study conclusions and caveats: Most clonotypes that expanded in the thyroid above 0.001 also showed up in blood.

TCR beta CDR3 regions were amplified from RNA transcripts. An initial round of RT-PCR targeting the TCR CDR3 relied on the HTBI primer set. TCRdb processed the multiplex PCR reads anew with MiXCR; each CDR3 protein has one entry. The sample shows roughly 250,000 distinct CDR3 sequences, approximately 16% of them seen only once. The CDR3 is made up of 14 amino acids. CDR1 and CDR2 from the germline V gene are SSHAT and FNYEAQ (reference sequence). The sequencing sample was made of blood. J is TRBJ1-5 and V is TRBV7-7; D call uncertain. The sequence was collected from a woman younger than 30 with Graves' ophthalmopathy. The CDR3 is CASSLEASNQPQHF. DNA of the CDR3: TGTGCTAGCAGCTTAGAGGCCAGCAATCAGCCCCAGCATTTT.